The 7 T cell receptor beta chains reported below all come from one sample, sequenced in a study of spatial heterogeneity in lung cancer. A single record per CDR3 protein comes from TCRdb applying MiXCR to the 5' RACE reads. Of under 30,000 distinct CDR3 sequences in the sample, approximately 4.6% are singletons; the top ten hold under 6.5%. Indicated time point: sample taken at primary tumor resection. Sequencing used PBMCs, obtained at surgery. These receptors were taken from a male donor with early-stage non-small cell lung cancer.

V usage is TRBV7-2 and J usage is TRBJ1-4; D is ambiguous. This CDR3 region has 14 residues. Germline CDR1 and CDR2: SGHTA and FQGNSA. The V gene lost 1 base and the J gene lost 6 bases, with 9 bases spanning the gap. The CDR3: CASSLVFGDEKLFF. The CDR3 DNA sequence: TGTGCCAGCAGCTTAGTATTCGGGGATGAAAAACTGTTTTTT.

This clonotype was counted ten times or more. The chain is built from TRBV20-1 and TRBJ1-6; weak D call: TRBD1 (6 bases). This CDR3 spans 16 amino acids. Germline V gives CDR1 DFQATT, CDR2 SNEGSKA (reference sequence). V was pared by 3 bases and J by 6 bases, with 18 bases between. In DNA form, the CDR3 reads TGCAGTGCTAGCAAGGGGGTTGGCAGGAGTAATTCACCCCTCCACTTT. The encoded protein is CSASKGVGRSNSPLHF.

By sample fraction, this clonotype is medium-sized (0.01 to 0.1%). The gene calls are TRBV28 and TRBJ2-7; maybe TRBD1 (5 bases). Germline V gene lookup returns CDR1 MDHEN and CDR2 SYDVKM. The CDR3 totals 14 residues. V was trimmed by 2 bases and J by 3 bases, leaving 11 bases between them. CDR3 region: CASSLRSGIYEQYF. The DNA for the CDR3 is TGTGCCAGCAGTTTAAGGTCAGGGATCTACGAGCAGTACTTC.

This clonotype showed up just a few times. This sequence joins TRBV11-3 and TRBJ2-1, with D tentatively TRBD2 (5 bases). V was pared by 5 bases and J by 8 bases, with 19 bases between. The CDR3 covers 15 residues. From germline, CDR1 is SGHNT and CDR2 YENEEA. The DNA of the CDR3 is TGTGCCAGCAGCCCTGTCGGGGTGGGTGTGGATGAGCAGTTCTTC. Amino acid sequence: CASSPVGVGVDEQFF.

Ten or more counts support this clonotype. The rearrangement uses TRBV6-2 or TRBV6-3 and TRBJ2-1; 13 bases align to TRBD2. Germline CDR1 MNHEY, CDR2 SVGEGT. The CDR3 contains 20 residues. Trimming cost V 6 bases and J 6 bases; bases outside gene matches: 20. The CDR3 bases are TGTGCCAGCAGCCCACGACGGACTAGCGGGGGAGCCGTCTGGATCAATGAGCAGTTCTTC. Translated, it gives CASSPRRTSGGAVWINEQFF.

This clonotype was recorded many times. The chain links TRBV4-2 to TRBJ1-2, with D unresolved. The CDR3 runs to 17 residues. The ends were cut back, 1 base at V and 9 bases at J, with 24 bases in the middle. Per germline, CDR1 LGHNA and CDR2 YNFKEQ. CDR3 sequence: CASSQVGSPRVDYRYTF. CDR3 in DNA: TGTGCCAGCAGCCAAGTAGGATCCCCTCGAGTGGACTACCGCTACACCTTC.

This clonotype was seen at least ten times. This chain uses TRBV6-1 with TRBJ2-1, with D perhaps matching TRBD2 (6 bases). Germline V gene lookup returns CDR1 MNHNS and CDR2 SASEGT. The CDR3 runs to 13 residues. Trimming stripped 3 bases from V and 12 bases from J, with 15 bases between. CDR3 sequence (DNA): TGTGCCAGCAGTGAGTCGCGGGACCTTTGGCAGTTCTTC. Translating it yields CASSESRDLWQFF.